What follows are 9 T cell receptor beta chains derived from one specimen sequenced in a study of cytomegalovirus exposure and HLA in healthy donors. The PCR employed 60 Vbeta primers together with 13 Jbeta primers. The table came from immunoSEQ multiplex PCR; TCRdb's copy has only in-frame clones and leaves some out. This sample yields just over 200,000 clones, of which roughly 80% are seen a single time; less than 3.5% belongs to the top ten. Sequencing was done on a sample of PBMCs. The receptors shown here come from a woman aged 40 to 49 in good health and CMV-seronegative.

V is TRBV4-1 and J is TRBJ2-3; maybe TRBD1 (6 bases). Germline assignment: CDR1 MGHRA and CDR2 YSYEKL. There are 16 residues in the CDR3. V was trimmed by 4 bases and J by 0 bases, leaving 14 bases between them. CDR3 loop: CASSRLPGQSTDTQYF. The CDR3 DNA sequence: TGCGCCAGCAGCCGCCTGCCGGGACAAAGCACAGATACGCAGTATTTT.

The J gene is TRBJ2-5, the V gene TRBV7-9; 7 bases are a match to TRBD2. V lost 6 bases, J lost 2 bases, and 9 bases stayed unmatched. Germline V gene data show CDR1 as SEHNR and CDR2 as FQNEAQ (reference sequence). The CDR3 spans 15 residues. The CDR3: CASRHGPGGQETQYF. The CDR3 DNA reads TGTGCCAGCAGACACGGACCGGGAGGACAAGAGACCCAGTACTTC.

CDR3 DNA sequence: TGTGCCAGTAGTATAGGGGACAGGGGACGAACTGAAGCTTTCTTT. Its protein is CASSIGDRGRTEAFF. The V call is TRBV19, the J call TRBJ1-1; 10 nucleotides agree with TRBD1. CDR1 is LNHDA and CDR2 is SQIVND in the germline V gene (reference sequence). V shed 1 base, J shed 5 bases, and the junction held 4 bases outside the gene matches. This CDR3 has 15 residues.

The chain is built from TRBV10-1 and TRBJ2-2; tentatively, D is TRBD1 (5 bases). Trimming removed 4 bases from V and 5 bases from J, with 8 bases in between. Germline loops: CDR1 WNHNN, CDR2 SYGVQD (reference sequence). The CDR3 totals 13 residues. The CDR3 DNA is TGCGCCAGCAGTGCAGGGATGACCGGGGAGCTGTTTTTT. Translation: CASSAGMTGELFF.

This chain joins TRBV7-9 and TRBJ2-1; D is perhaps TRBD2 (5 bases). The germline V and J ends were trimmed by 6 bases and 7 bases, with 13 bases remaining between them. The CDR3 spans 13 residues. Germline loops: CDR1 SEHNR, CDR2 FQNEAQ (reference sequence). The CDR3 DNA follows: TGTGCCAGCAGGCCTAAACTAGAAAATGAGCAGTTCTTC. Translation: CASRPKLENEQFF.

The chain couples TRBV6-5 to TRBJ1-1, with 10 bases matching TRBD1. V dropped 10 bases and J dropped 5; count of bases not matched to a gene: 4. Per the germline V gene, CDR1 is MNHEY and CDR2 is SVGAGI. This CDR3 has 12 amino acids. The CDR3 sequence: CATRTGGTEAFF. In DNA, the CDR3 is TGTGCCACCAGGACAGGGGGGACTGAAGCTTTCTTT.

The DNA for the CDR3 is TGCGCCAGCAGCCACCAAGGACTAGTGGAAGAGACCCAGTACTTC. Translating it yields CASSHQGLVEETQYF. The rearrangement uses TRBV4-1 and TRBJ2-5; TRBD2 agrees at 7 bases. Germline CDR1 MGHRA, CDR2 YSYEKL. Trimming removed 3 bases from V and 3 bases from J; junction bases left unmatched: 7. The CDR3 is 15 amino acids.

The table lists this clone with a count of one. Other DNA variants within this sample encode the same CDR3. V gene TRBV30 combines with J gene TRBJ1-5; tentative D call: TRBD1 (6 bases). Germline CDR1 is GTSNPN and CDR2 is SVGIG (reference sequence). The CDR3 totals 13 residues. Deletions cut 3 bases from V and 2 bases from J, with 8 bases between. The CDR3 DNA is TGTGCCTGGAGCGGGGGGCGCAATCAGCCCCAGCATTTT. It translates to CAWSGGRNQPQHF.

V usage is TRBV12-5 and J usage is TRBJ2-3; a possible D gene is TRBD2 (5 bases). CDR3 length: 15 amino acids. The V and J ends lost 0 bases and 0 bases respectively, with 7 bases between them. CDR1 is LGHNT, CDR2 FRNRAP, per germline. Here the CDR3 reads CASGLVGGSTDTQYF. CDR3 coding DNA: TGTGCTAGTGGTTTGGTTGGCGGGAGCACAGATACGCAGTATTTT.